This T cell receptor (beta chain) was sequenced during a study of human T cells and chemical hapten exposure. Study-wide results and limits: The presence of alopecia in the donors means their immune response may differ from healthy people's.

Germline CDR1 LGHNA, CDR2 YSLEER. This CDR3 has 13 amino acids. The V end lost 1 base, the J end lost 3 bases, and 4 bases lay between the germline ends. Time point specified: pre-sensitization, week 0. As to treatment: therapeutic diphenylcyclopropenone sensitization with weekly scalp DPC. This clonotype showed up just a few times. Its antigen remains unidentified. Via MiXCR, TCRdb re-called the RACE reads, giving one row per CDR3 protein. Found here are 200,000 to 300,000 distinct CDR3 sequences, 7% to 10% of them singletons; the top ten hold 2% to 2.5%. The sample was whole blood, taken in connection with sensitization to the hapten diphenylcyclopropenone (DPC). This TCR was recovered from a woman aged 40 to 50 with alopecia areata. Some clones in this sample may be carry-over from other donors' samples. The chain joins TRBV4-3 to TRBJ1-5; D is uncertain. The CDR3 DNA follows: TGCGCCAGCAGCCAAGGGCTCAATCAGCCCCAGCATTTT. As protein: CASSQGLNQPQHF.